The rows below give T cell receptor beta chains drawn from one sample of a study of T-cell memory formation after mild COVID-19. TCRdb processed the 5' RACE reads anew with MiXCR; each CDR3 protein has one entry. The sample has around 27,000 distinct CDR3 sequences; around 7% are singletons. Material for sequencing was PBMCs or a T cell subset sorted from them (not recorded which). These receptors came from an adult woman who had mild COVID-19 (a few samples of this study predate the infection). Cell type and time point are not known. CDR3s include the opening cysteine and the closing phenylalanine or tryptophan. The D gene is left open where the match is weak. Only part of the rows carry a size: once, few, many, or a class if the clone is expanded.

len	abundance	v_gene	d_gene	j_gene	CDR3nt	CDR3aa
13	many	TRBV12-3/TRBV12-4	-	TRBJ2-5	TGTGCCAGCAGTCTGACACGGATAGAGACCCAGTACTTC	CASSLTRIETQYF
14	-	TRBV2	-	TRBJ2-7	TGTGCCAGCGGTAGACGGACGGGCGGGTACGAGCAGTACTTC	CASGRRTGGYEQYF
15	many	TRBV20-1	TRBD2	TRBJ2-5	TGCAGTGCCAGGACTAGCGGGTTAGCCCAAGAGACCCAGTACTTC	CSARTSGLAQETQYF
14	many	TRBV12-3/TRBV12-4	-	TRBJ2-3	TGTGCCAGCAGTTTAATCGGACAAACAGATACGCAGTATTTT	CASSLIGQTDTQYF
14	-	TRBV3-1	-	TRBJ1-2	TGTGCCAGCAGCACTACGACAGCTGTCTATGGCTACACCTTC	CASSTTTAVYGYTF
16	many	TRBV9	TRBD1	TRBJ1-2	TGTGCCAGCAGCGTCTCCGGACAGGGCAAGAGCTATGGCTACACCTTC	CASSVSGQGKSYGYTF
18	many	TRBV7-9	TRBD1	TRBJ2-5	TGTGCCAGCAGCTTAATTTACCGGACAGGGGGTTCTCAAGAGACCCAGTACTTC	CASSLIYRTGGSQETQYF
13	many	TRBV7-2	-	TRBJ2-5	TGTGCCAGCAGCTTGGGACTCCAAGAGACCCAGTACTTC	CASSLGLQETQYF
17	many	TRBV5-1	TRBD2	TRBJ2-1	TGCGCCAGCAGCTTGAGTCCTCTAGCGGGGGGGTACAATGAGCAGTTCTTC	CASSLSPLAGGYNEQFF
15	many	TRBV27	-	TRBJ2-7	TGTGCCAGCAGTCCCCGGACAGTAGGTGGTCGCGAGCAGTACTTC	CASSPRTVGGREQYF
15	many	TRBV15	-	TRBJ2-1	TGTGCCACCAGAGGCAATCAGCGACCCTACAATGAGCAGTTCTTC	CATRGNQRPYNEQFF
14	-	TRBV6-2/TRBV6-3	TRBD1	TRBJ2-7	TGTGCCAGCAGCCGTGGGACAGACCCCGGTGAGCAGTACTTC	CASSRGTDPGEQYF
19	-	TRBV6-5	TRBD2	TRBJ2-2	TGTGCCAGCAGTTACAAGGGACTAGCGGGTAAAATGAACACCGGGGAGCTGTTTTTT	CASSYKGLAGKMNTGELFF
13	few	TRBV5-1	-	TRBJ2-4	TGCGCCAGCAGCTCCCCCCCCAAAAACATTCAGTACTTC	CASSSPPKNIQYF
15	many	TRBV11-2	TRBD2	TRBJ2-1	TGTGCCAGCAGCCCGGGACTAGCGGGAGTGAATGAGCAGTTCTTC	CASSPGLAGVNEQFF
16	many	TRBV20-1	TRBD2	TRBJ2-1	TGCAGTGCTAAGAAAGCGGGACTAGCGGGATGGTATGAGCAGTTCTTC	CSAKKAGLAGWYEQFF
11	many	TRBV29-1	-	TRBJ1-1	TGCAGCGTTGAAGCACTCACTGAAGCTTTCTTT	CSVEALTEAFF
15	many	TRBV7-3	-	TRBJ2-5	TGTGCCAGCAGCTTAGGGAGCGGTTCCCAAGAGACCCAGTACTTC	CASSLGSGSQETQYF
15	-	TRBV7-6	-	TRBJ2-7	TGTGCCAGCAGCCCGGAACAGGGTGGGAGCTACGAGCAGTACTTC	CASSPEQGGSYEQYF
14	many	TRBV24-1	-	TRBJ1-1	TGTGCCACCAGTGAAGGCTCTCGGAACATTGAAGCTTTCTTT	CATSEGSRNIEAFF
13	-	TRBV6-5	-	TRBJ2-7	TGTGCCAGCAGTTACACCCACACGGACGAGCAGTACTTC	CASSYTHTDEQYF
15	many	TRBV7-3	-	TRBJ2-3	TGTGCCAGCAGCTTAGGTCCCTCTGGCACAGATACGCAGTATTTT	CASSLGPSGTDTQYF
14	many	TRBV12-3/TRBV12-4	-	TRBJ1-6	TGTGCCAGCAGTTTCTTGGAGGGAACTCTACCCCTCCACTTT	CASSFLEGTLPLHF
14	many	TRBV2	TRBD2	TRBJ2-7	TGTGCCAGCCTAGGACTAGCGGGGCCCTACGAGCAGTACTTC	CASLGLAGPYEQYF
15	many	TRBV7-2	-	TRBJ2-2	TGTGCCAGCAGCAAAATGGGGGCTAGGGCCGGGGAGCTGTTTTTT	CASSKMGARAGELFF
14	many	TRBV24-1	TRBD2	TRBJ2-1	TGTGCCACCATGACTAGCGGGAGGCTAAACGAGCAGTTCTTC	CATMTSGRLNEQFF
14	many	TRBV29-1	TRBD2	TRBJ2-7	TGCAGCGTTTGGATAGCGGGAGCCACCTACGAGCAGTACTTC	CSVWIAGATYEQYF
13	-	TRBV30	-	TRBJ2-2	TGTGCCTGGAGTGGGGGGTCCACCGGGGAGCTGTTTTTT	CAWSGGSTGELFF
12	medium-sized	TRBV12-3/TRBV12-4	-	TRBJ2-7	TGTGCCAGCAGTTTAGAGGTCGGCGAGCAGTACTTC	CASSLEVGEQYF
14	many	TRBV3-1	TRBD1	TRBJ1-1	TGTGCCAGCAGCCAAGGACAGGGGAGAACTGAAGCTTTCTTT	CASSQGQGRTEAFF
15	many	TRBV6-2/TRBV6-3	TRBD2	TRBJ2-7	TGTGCCAGCAGACGCCGCGGGGGGGGCGCGTACGAGCAGTACTTC	CASRRRGGGAYEQYF
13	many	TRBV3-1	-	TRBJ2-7	TGTGCCAGCAGCCTAGGGGGGAGAGGCGAGCAGTACTTC	CASSLGGRGEQYF
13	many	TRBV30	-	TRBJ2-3	TGTGCCTGGAGTGGTCAGGCTCCCGATACGCAGTATTTT	CAWSGQAPDTQYF
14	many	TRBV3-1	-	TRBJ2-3	TGTGCCAGCAGCCACGGCAGGGTGACAGATACGCAGTATTTT	CASSHGRVTDTQYF
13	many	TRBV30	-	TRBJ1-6	TGTGCCTGGAGTACGGATCATAATTCACCCCTCCACTTT	CAWSTDHNSPLHF
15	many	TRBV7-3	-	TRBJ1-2	TGTGCCAGCAGCGAACAACAGGGCTACAGCTATGGCTACACCTTC	CASSEQQGYSYGYTF
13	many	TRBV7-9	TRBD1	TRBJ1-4	TGTGCCAGCAGCGCGGGACAGGATGGAAAACTGTTTTTT	CASSAGQDGKLFF
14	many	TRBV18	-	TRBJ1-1	TGTGCCAGCTCGCCAGCCCTAAGGGACACTGAAGCTTTCTTT	CASSPALRDTEAFF
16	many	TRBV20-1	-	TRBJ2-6	TGCAGTGCTAGAGTTTCCATCATCACTGGGGCCAACGTCCTGACTTTC	CSARVSIITGANVLTF
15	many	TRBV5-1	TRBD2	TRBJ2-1	TGCGCCAGCAGCCTTTCTAGCGGGGGGGCCAATGAGCAGTTCTTC	CASSLSSGGANEQFF
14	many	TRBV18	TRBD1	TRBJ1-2	TGTGCCAGCGCTCCTCAGGGGGCAGGGAATGGCTACACCTTC	CASAPQGAGNGYTF
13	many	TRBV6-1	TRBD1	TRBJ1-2	TGTGCCAGCAGGTCGACAGGGGGCTATGGCTACACCTTC	CASRSTGGYGYTF
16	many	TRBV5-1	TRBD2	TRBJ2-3	TGCGCCAGCCGGAGGACTAGCGGGGTTAGCACAGATACGCAGTATTTT	CASRRTSGVSTDTQYF
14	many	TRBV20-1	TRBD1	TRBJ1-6	TGCAGTGCTAGAGTCAGGGGGGAGGATTCACCCCTCCACTTT	CSARVRGEDSPLHF
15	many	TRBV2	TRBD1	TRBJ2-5	TGTGCCAGCAGTGCTGACAGGGGGCTGCAAGAGACCCAGTACTTC	CASSADRGLQETQYF
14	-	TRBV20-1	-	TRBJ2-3	TGCAGTGCGAGTGGGGGCGGTAACACAGATACGCAGTATTTT	CSASGGGNTDTQYF
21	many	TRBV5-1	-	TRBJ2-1	TGCGCCAGCAGCTTGGCTGGGGCTTCGGGGTGGGGCGGTACTTACAACAATGAGCAGTTCTTC	CASSLAGASGWGGTYNNEQFF
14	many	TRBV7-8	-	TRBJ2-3	TGTGCCAGCAGCTTACACAGGTCAGGGGATACGCAGTATTTT	CASSLHRSGDTQYF
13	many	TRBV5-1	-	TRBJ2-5	TGCGCCAGCAGCTGGACGGGGGCCGAGACCCAGTACTTC	CASSWTGAETQYF